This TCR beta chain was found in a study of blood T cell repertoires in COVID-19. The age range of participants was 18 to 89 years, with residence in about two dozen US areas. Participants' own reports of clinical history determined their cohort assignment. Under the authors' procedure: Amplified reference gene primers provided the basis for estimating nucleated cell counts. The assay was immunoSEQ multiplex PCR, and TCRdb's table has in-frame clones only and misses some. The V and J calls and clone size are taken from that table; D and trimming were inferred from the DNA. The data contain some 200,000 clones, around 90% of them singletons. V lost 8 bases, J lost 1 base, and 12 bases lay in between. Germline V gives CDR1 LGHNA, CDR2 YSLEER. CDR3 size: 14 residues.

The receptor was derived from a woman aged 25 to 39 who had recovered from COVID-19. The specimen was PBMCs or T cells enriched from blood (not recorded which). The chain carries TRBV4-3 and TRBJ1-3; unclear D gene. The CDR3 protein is CASSPLISGNTIYF. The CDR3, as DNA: TGCGCCAGCTCCCCCCTTATTTCTGGAAACACCATATATTTT.